Listed here are 20 T cell receptor beta chains from one sample, sequenced in a study of graft-versus-host responses after intestinal transplantation. TCRdb keeps only in-frame clones here, not all; method: immunoSEQ multiplex PCR. Of roughly 14,000 clones listed, about 30% are singletons. Sequencing used alloreactive CD4+ T cells from a mixed lymphocyte reaction culture, obtained before intestinal transplant. Subset here: CFSE-low proliferating T cells sorted from approximately six-day pre-transplant mixed lymphocyte reaction (GvH or HvG direction). The origin of the receptors is a human patient who received an intestinal transplant.

This sequence joins TRBV21-1 and TRBJ1-5; TRBD1 is taken as the D call from the table, unchecked against the DNA. TRBV21-1 is recorded as a pseudogene. This CDR3 region has 16 residues. The CDR3 sequence is CASSKAPDRDSQPQHF. In DNA form, the CDR3 reads TGTGCCAGCAGCAAAGCTCCTGACAGGGATTCACAGCCCCAGCATTTT.

The CDR3 bases are TGCAGCGCGGGAGTACGGACAGATACGCAGTATTTT. Encoded protein: CSAGVRTDTQYF. V and J are TRBV29-1 and TRBJ2-3; a weak D match, TRBD2 (6 bases). This CDR3 has 12 residues. CDR1 and CDR2 from the germline V gene are SQVTM and ANQGSEA. The V and J ends lost 7 bases and 3 bases respectively, with 11 bases between them.

The chain is built from TRBV6-1 and TRBJ1-5; TRBD1 is a possible D gene (6 bases). V was cut by 10 bases and J by 4 bases, with 17 bases left in between. Germline lookup yields CDR1 MNHNS and CDR2 SASEGT. This CDR3 is built from 14 residues. The CDR3 protein is CATRGKGVNQPQHF. In DNA, the CDR3 is TGTGCCACCCGGGGGAAGGGGGTAAATCAGCCCCAGCATTTT.

This clone was recorded a few times. The V call is TRBV5-4, the J call TRBJ2-7; 8 bases match TRBD1. V dropped 0 bases and J dropped 6; count of bases not matched to a gene: 8. The germline gives CDR1 SGHNT, CDR2 YYREEE (reference sequence). The CDR3 is made up of 15 amino acids. As DNA, the CDR3 is TGTGCCAGCAGCTTGGGGGGGGCAGGGGGCGCCGAGCAGTACTTC. Its translation: CASSLGGAGGAEQYF.

This clone counts as medium-sized (0.01 to 0.1%). This CDR3 reads CASIGSGNSPLHF. The CDR3 nucleotides are TGTGCCAGCATTGGTTCGGGCAATTCACCCCTCCACTTT. V and J are TRBV2 and TRBJ1-6, with unresolved D. CDR1 is SNHLY, CDR2 FYNNEI, per germline. The CDR3 is 13 amino acids. Trimming left V 7 bases short and J 7 bases short, with 11 bases between.

This clone ranks as medium-sized. The chain is built from TRBV25-1 and TRBJ2-3, with 9 nucleotides matching TRBD1. From germline, CDR1 is MGHDK and CDR2 SYGVNS. This CDR3 has 16 amino acids. The V and J ends lost 3 bases and 2 bases, in that order; junction bases with no gene match: 6. In DNA, the CDR3 is TGTGCCAGCAGTGACCCCCGGGACAGGGTCACAGATACGCAGTATTTT. Translating it yields CASSDPRDRVTDTQYF.

Only one count was recorded for this clone. CDR3 protein: CASSFWRAWNEQYF. CDR3 sequence (DNA): TGTGCCAGCAGTTTTTGGAGGGCTTGGAACGAGCAGTACTTC. This rearrangement joins TRBV6-5 to TRBJ2-7, with TRBD2 as a possible D gene (6 bases). The germline gives CDR1 MNHEY, CDR2 SVGAGI. The CDR3 is 14 residues long. The ends were cut back, 4 bases at V and 5 bases at J, with 15 bases in the middle.

This chain connects TRBV6-6 to TRBJ2-6, with TRBD2 as a possible D gene (5 bases). The V end was cut by 2 bases, the J end by 0 bases, with 5 bases between. Germline V gives CDR1 MNHNY, CDR2 SVGAGI (reference sequence). The CDR3 totals 15 residues. For the CDR3, the DNA is TGTGCCAGCAGTTACGGGAGCTCTGGGGCCAACGTCCTGACTTTC. Encoded protein: CASSYGSSGANVLTF.

The chain uses TRBV5-4 and TRBJ2-1, with TRBD2 as a possible D gene (6 bases). Germline V gives CDR1 SGHNT, CDR2 YYREEE (reference sequence). The V end lost 3 bases, the J end lost 5 bases, and 15 bases lay between the germline ends. The CDR3 contains 15 residues. CDR3 in amino acids: CASSSPEGRNNEQFF. The CDR3 region has the DNA TGTGCCAGCAGCTCCCCGGAGGGCCGGAACAATGAGCAGTTCTTC.

This chain links TRBV19 with TRBJ2-1, with D possibly matching TRBD1 (5 bases). V dropped 6 bases and J dropped 0 bases, with 9 bases sitting between them. This CDR3 has 14 amino acids. Germline CDR1 reads LNHDA; CDR2 reads SQIVND (reference sequence). In DNA, the CDR3 is TGTGCCAGTAGCCGACAGAGCTCCTACAATGAGCAGTTCTTC. Its protein is CASSRQSSYNEQFF.

On this clone itself: Compared with germline, one end of the junction differs, possibly owing to a read error. This rearrangement joins TRBV27 to TRBJ2-2; a possible D gene is TRBD2 (5 bases). This CDR3 has 11 residues. CDR1 is MNHEY, CDR2 SMNVEV, per germline (reference sequence). The CDR3 loop reads CASRRHRGAVF. Here the CDR3 DNA reads TGTGCCAGCAGGCGCCACCGGGGAGCTGTTTTT.

CDR3 sequence: CAWSPITGNEQYF. The CDR3 DNA follows: TGTGCCTGGAGCCCTATAACAGGGAACGAGCAGTACTTC. The chain joins TRBV30 to TRBJ2-7; TRBD1 is a possible D gene (6 bases). Per germline, CDR1 GTSNPN and CDR2 SVGIG (reference sequence). With 3 bases removed from V and 5 bases from J, the gap between germline ends came to 14 bases. This CDR3 comprises 13 residues.

The rearrangement links TRBV2 to TRBJ2-5, with D unclear. The germline gives CDR1 SNHLY, CDR2 FYNNEI. Trimming shortened V by 7 bases and J by 5 bases, and 14 bases separated the two germline ends. There are 13 residues in the CDR3. CDR3 coding DNA: TGTGCCAGCACCTCGGGTAATACCGAGACCCAGTACTTC. It translates to CASTSGNTETQYF.

By share of the sample, this clone is medium-sized. The chain has TRBV18 and TRBJ2-7; D unclear. Trimming removed 3 bases at V and 9 bases at J, with 15 bases between. Germline CDR1 and CDR2: KGHSH and LQKENI. This CDR3 is 13 amino acids long. The CDR3 nucleotides are TGTGCCAGCTCACCCCCGGATCCGCCTAGGCAGTACTTC. It is translated as CASSPPDPPRQYF.

In this sample, this clone is medium-sized (0.01 to 0.1%). The genes are TRBV2 and TRBJ2-2, with a weak D call TRBD1 (5 bases). Germline assignment: CDR1 SNHLY and CDR2 FYNNEI. The V gene lost 3 bases and the J gene lost 0 bases, with 8 bases spanning the gap. The CDR3 runs to 15 residues. The chain's CDR3 is CASSEGRANTGELFF. CDR3 coding DNA: TGTGCCAGCAGTGAGGGGCGAGCGAACACCGGGGAGCTGTTTTTT.

J is TRBJ2-1 and V is TRBV4-2; 8 positions agree with TRBD2. From germline, CDR1 is LGHNA and CDR2 YNFKEQ. Trimming took 0 bases from V and 7 from J; bases not matched to a gene: 5. CDR3 size: 15 residues. This CDR3 reads CASSQEGRGVNEQFF. CDR3 bases: TGTGCCAGCAGCCAAGAGGGGCGGGGGGTAAATGAGCAGTTCTTC.

This clone was seen a handful of times. The chain recombines TRBV19 with TRBJ2-5; no definite D call. Trimming took 4 bases from V and 0 from J, leaving 9 bases between them. The CDR3 loop spans 14 amino acids. Germline V lookup: CDR1 LNHDA, CDR2 SQIVND (reference sequence). CDR3 region: CASSTPGYQETQYF. CDR3 bases: TGTGCCAGTAGTACGCCCGGGTACCAAGAGACCCAGTACTTC.

The genes are TRBV30 and TRBJ1-5; TRBD1 aligns across 7 bases. V trimming: 2 bases; J trimming: 6 bases; junction bases outside the gene matches: 4. The CDR3 runs to 13 residues. Germline lookup yields CDR1 GTSNPN and CDR2 SVGIG (reference sequence). The CDR3 loop is CAWSKQGRQPQHF. The DNA of the CDR3 is TGTGCCTGGAGTAAACAGGGGCGTCAGCCCCAGCATTTT.

The CDR3 loop is CASSSGQGLNTEAFF. The CDR3 DNA is TGTGCCAGCAGCTCGGGACAGGGTTTGAACACTGAAGCTTTCTTT. The chain recombines TRBV7-2 with TRBJ1-1, with TRBD1 matching 9 bases. The CDR3 consists of 15 residues. Germline V gene lookup returns CDR1 SGHTA and CDR2 FQGNSA. Losses at the gene ends were 4 bases for V and 0 bases for J; bases not matched to a gene: 3.

This clone is medium-sized (0.01 to 0.1%) within its sample. Other DNA variants within this sample encode the same CDR3. The chain uses TRBV18 and TRBJ2-5; no clear D. Per the germline V gene, CDR1 is KGHSH and CDR2 is LQKENI. This CDR3 is built from 13 residues. V gave up 2 bases and J gave up 4 bases, with 8 bases separating them. The CDR3 is CASSPGVGETQYF. For the CDR3, the DNA is TGTGCCAGCTCACCAGGCGTGGGAGAGACCCAGTACTTC.